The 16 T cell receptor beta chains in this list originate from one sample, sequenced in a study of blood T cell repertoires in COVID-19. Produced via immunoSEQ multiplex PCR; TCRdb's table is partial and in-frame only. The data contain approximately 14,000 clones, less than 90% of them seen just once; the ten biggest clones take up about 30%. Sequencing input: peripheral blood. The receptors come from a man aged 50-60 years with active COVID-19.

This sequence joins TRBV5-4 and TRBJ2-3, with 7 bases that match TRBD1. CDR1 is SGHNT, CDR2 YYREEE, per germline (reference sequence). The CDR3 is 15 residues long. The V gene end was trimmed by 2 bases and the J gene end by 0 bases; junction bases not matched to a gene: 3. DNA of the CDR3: TGTGCCAGCAGCTTTCGGGACAGTAGCACAGATACGCAGTATTTT. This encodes CASSFRDSSTDTQYF.

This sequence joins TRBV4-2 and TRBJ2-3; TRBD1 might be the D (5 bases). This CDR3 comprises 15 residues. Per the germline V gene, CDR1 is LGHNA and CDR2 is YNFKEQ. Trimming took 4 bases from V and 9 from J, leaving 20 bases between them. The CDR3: CASSPERLLQGTQYF. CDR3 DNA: TGTGCCAGCAGCCCCGAGAGACTCCTTCAGGGCACGCAGTATTTT.

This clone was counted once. CDR3: CASSFGLAGNTDTQYF. Here the CDR3 DNA reads TGCGCCAGCAGCTTCGGACTAGCGGGAAACACAGATACGCAGTATTTT. The chain carries TRBV5-1 and TRBJ2-3, with 12 bases lining up with TRBD2. V gave up 2 bases and J gave up 2 bases; unmatched junction bases: 3. There are 16 residues in the CDR3. Germline loops: CDR1 SGHRS, CDR2 YFSETQ.

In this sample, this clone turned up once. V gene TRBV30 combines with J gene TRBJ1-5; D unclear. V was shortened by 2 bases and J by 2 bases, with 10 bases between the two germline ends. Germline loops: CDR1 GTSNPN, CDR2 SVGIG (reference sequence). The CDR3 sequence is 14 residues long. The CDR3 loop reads CAWSLGAGNQPQHF. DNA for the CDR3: TGTGCCTGGAGTCTAGGAGCGGGCAATCAGCCCCAGCATTTT.

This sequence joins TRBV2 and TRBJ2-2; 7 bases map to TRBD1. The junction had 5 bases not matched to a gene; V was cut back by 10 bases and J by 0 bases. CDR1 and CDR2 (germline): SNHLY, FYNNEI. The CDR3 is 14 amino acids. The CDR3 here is CAMPTGTNTGELFF. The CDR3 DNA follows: TGTGCCATGCCGACAGGGACGAACACCGGGGAGCTGTTTTTT.

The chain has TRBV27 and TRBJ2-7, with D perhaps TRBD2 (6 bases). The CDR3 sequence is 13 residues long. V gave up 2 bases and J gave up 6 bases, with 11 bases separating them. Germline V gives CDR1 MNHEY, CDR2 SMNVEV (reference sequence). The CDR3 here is CASSLTPGAEQYF. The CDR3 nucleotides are TGTGCCAGCAGTTTAACCCCGGGAGCCGAGCAGTACTTC.

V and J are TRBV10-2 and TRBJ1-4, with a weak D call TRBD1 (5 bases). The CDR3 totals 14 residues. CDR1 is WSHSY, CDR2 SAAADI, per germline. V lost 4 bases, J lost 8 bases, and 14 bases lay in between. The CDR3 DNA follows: TGCGCCAGCAGTGTCGGCAGGGCTGGGGAAAAACTGTTTTTT. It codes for CASSVGRAGEKLFF.

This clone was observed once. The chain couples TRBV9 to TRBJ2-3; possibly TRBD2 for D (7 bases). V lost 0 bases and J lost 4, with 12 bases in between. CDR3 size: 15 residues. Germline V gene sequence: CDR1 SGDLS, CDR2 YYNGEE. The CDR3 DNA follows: TGTGCCAGCAGCGTAGGGGGGGGCATGGCAGATACGCAGTATTTT. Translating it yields CASSVGGGMADTQYF.

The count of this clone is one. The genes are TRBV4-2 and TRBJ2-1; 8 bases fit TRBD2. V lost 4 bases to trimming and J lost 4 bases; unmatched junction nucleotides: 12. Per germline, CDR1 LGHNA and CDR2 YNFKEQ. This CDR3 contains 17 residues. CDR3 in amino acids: CASSPKAGGFPYNEQFF. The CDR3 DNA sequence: TGTGCCAGCAGCCCCAAGGCGGGGGGCTTCCCATACAATGAGCAGTTCTTC.

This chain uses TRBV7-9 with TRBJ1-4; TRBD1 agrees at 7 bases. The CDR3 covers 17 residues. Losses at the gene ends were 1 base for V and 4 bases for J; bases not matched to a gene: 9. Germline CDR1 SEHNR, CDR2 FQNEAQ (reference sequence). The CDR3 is CASSLDLRGPINEKLFF. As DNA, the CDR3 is TGTGCCAGCAGCTTAGACTTGAGGGGGCCGATTAATGAAAAACTGTTTTTT.

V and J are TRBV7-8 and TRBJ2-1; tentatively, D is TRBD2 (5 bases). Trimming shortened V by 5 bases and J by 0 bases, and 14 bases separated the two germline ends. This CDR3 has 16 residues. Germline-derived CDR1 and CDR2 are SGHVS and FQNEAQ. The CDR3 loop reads CASSILSVASYNEQFF. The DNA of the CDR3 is TGTGCCAGCAGCATACTTAGCGTAGCCTCCTACAATGAGCAGTTCTTC.

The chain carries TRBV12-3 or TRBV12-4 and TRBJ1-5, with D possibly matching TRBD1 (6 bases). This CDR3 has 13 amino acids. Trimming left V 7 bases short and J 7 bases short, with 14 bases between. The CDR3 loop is CASNRVGRQPQHF. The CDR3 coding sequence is TGTGCCAGCAACAGGGTCGGTAGGCAGCCCCAGCATTTT.

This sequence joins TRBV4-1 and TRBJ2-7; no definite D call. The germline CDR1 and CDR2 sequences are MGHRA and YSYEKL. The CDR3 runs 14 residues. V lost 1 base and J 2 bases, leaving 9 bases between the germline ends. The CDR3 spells CASSQGFGAYEQYF. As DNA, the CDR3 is TGCGCCAGCAGCCAAGGGTTTGGAGCCTACGAGCAGTACTTC.

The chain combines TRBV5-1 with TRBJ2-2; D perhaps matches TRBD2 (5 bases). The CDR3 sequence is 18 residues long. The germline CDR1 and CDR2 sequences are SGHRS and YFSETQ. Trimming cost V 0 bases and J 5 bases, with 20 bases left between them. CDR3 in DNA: TGCGCCAGCAGCTTGGGCGGGTCGGTTACGGTCAAAACCGGGGAGCTGTTTTTT. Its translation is CASSLGGSVTVKTGELFF.

The chain's CDR3 is CASSWSWWHRQGATTSDKKQFF. The CDR3 nucleotides are TGTGCCAGCAGCTGGAGTTGGTGGCATAGACAGGGAGCTACGACTAGCGACAAGAAGCAGTTCTTC. The V and J genes are TRBV2 and TRBJ2-1, with D perhaps matching TRBD2 (8 bases). With 6 bases removed from V and 11 bases from J, the gap between germline ends came to 44 bases. This CDR3 has 22 residues. Per germline, CDR1 SNHLY and CDR2 FYNNEI.

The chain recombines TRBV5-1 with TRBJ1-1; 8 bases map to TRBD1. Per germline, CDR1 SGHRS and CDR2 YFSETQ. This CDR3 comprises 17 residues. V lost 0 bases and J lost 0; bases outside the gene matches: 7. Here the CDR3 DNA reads TGCGCCAGCAGCTTGGGACAGGGGTTTGTAATGAACACTGAAGCTTTCTTT. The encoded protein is CASSLGQGFVMNTEAFF.